The 14 T cell receptor beta chains reported below all come from one sample, sequenced in a study of blood T cell repertoires in COVID-19. Data came from immunoSEQ multiplex PCR; TCRdb stores just in-frame clones and leaves some out. The data hold nearly 250,000 clones, with approximately 82% observed a single time. The sample comprised peripheral blood. The receptors derive from an elderly woman with acute or convalescent COVID-19.

This clone was picked up a small number of times. The V call is TRBV6-5, the J call TRBJ2-5; no clear D gene. Germline V lookup: CDR1 MNHEY, CDR2 SVGAGI. V was clipped by 2 bases and J by 1 base, with 8 bases between them. This CDR3 spans 14 amino acids. Here the CDR3 reads CASSYSYSQETQYF. CDR3 nucleotide sequence: TGTGCCAGCAGTTACAGCTACAGCCAAGAGACCCAGTACTTC.

Comment on this clone: This sample includes further DNA sequences coding for the same CDR3. This chain connects TRBV25-1 to TRBJ1-1; a possible D gene is TRBD1 (5 bases). V was shortened by 8 bases and J by 1 base, with 8 bases between the two germline ends. Germline values: CDR1 MGHDK, CDR2 SYGVNS. The CDR3 runs to 12 residues. CDR3 in DNA: TGTGCCAGCTCTACAGGGAACACTGAAGCTTTCTTT. This translates into CASSTGNTEAFF.

The rearrangement links TRBV2 to TRBJ1-2; 11 bases line up with TRBD1. CDR1 and CDR2 (germline): SNHLY, FYNNEI. The CDR3 extends over 14 amino acids. The ends lost 7 bases at V and 3 bases at J; junction bases unmatched: 4. Here the CDR3 reads CASKGGQGDYGYTF. CDR3 in DNA: TGTGCCAGCAAAGGGGGACAGGGGGACTATGGCTACACCTTC.

Worth noting for this clone: Different DNA sequences within this sample yield the same CDR3. The V call is TRBV28, the J call TRBJ2-5, with unresolved D. Between the trimmed V and J ends, which lost 5 bases and 5 bases, there was a span of 6 bases. The CDR3 totals 11 residues. Germline lookup yields CDR1 MDHEN and CDR2 SYDVKM. CDR3 DNA: TGTGCCAGCAGTCTCGGTGAGACCCAGTACTTC. This codes for CASSLGETQYF.

This chain connects TRBV7-3 to TRBJ1-2, with 7 bases lining up with TRBD1. V trimming: 4 bases; J trimming: 6 bases; junction bases outside the gene matches: 5. This CDR3 has 13 residues. Germline V gives CDR1 SGHTA, CDR2 FQGTGA. Here the CDR3 reads CASSSTGSDGYTF. CDR3 nucleotide sequence: TGTGCCAGCAGCTCGACAGGGTCAGATGGCTACACCTTC.

This chain joins TRBV30 and TRBJ1-2, with D possibly being TRBD1 (5 bases). This CDR3 spans 13 amino acids. CDR1 is GTSNPN, CDR2 SVGIG, per germline (reference sequence). With 0 bases removed from V and 4 bases from J, the gap between germline ends came to 9 bases. Here the CDR3 reads CAWSVGDTYGYTF. CDR3 nucleotides: TGTGCCTGGAGTGTAGGGGATACCTATGGCTACACCTTC.

This chain joins TRBV6-5 and TRBJ1-6, with D possibly matching TRBD1 (6 bases). Germline lookup yields CDR1 MNHEY and CDR2 SVGAGI. Trimming left V 6 bases short and J 7 bases short, with 10 bases between. The CDR3 runs 13 residues. The CDR3 nucleotides are TGTGCCAGCAGGACAGGCGTCAATTCACCCCTCCACTTT. This codes for CASRTGVNSPLHF.

The chain joins TRBV9 to TRBJ1-2; 8 bases are shared with TRBD1. The CDR3 runs 15 residues. The V and J ends lost 4 bases and 2 bases, in that order; junction bases with no gene match: 7. The V gene's germline CDR1 is SGDLS and CDR2 YYNGEE. CDR3 in amino acids: CASSPMGQANYGYTF. The CDR3 bases are TGTGCCAGCAGCCCCATGGGACAGGCGAACTATGGCTACACCTTC. Filled out from reference TRBV9 and TRBJ1-2, the complete variable domain reads DSGVTQTPKHLITATGQRVTLRCSPRSGDLSVYWYQQSLDQGLQFLIQYYNGEERAKGNILERFSAQQFPDLHSELNLSSLELGDSALYFCASSPMGQANYGYTFGSGTRLTVV.

The V and J genes are TRBV3-1 (or the pseudogene TRBV3-2) and TRBJ1-2; 8 bases map to TRBD1. CDR3 length: 15 residues. CDR1 and CDR2 (germline): LGHDT, YNNKEL (reference sequence). V gave up 4 bases and J gave up 6 bases; unmatched junction bases: 10. In nucleotides, the CDR3 is TGTGCCAGCAGCCTATCAGGGGGCGCGGGGAATGGCTACACCTTC. Its protein product is CASSLSGGAGNGYTF.

V gene TRBV18 combines with J gene TRBJ1-6; 7 positions agree with TRBD1. Germline V gene data show CDR1 as KGHSH and CDR2 as LQKENI. The length of the CDR3 is 12 residues. The V segment lost 5 bases and the J segment 15 bases; nucleotides outside the gene matches: 7. The CDR3 reads CASSADRDLLHF. CDR3 nucleotide sequence: TGTGCCAGCTCAGCTGACAGGGATCTCCTCCACTTT.

The chain combines TRBV4-2 with TRBJ2-1, with 11 bases identical to TRBD2. Germline-derived CDR1 and CDR2 are LGHNA and YNFKEQ. The CDR3 loop spans 15 amino acids. V shed 3 bases, J shed 9 bases, and the junction held 7 bases outside the gene matches. This chain's CDR3 is CASSQILAGGGEQFF. The CDR3 nucleotides read TGTGCCAGCAGCCAGATCCTAGCGGGAGGCGGTGAGCAGTTCTTC.

This clone has a handful of counts. The rearrangement uses TRBV6-5 and TRBJ2-1; 9 bases are a match to TRBD2. The germline CDR1 and CDR2 sequences are MNHEY and SVGAGI. Unmatched junction bases numbered 6, after V lost 5 bases and J lost 4 bases. This CDR3 region has 15 residues. The CDR3 DNA sequence: TGTGCCAGCAGTCAGACTAGCGGAGAGTACAATGAGCAGTTCTTC. Protein sequence: CASSQTSGEYNEQFF.

The chain combines TRBV28 with TRBJ2-5; a weak D match, TRBD2 (7 bases). Germline V CDR1 and CDR2: MDHEN, SYDVKM. This CDR3 is built from 17 residues. The germline V and J ends were trimmed by 8 bases and 2 bases, with 24 bases remaining between them. CDR3 sequence reads: CASLPFGGAVGQETQYF. The CDR3 nucleotides read TGTGCCAGCCTTCCCTTTGGGGGGGCTGTAGGGCAAGAGACCCAGTACTTC.

The V call is TRBV28, the J call TRBJ2-7; 8 bases match TRBD2. The ends lost 6 bases at V and 1 base at J; junction bases unmatched: 8. CDR3 size: 15 residues. From germline, CDR1 is MDHEN and CDR2 SYDVKM. The CDR3 reads CASSFSGSRSYEQYF. CDR3 nucleotides: TGTGCCAGCAGCTTCAGCGGGAGTCGGTCCTACGAGCAGTACTTC.